The subject of this entry is one TCR beta chain. These data belong to a study of CD8 T cells in Susac syndrome. Random hexamers primed reverse transcription of 0.5 to 1 ug RNA. Multiplex immunoSEQ PCR targeted 54 Vbeta and 13 Jbeta TCR beta segments. TCRdb ran MiXCR on the immunoSEQ multiplex PCR reads and lists one entry per CDR3 protein. Found here are just over 80,000 distinct CDR3 sequences, approximately 94% of them singletons; the top ten hold roughly 0.26%. Germline V gene lookup returns CDR1 LNHNV and CDR2 YYDKDF (reference sequence). CDR3 size: 13 residues. V dropped 5 bases and J dropped 3 bases, with 11 bases sitting between them. The healthy controls were matched to patients by age and sex. In contrast to the negatively isolated CD8+ and CD4+ T cells, TEMRA cells were FACS-enriched.

The sample was CD8+ T cells from PBMCs. The chain links TRBV15 to TRBJ2-7, with D perhaps assigned TRBD1 or TRBD2 (5 bases each). This receptor was taken from a human donor in good health. CDR3 sequence reads: CATSGRDGYEQYF. The CDR3 DNA reads as TGTGCCACCAGCGGACGGGACGGCTACGAGCAGTACTTC.